Shown below are 10 T cell receptor beta chains from a single sample sequenced in a study of blood T cell repertoires in COVID-19. Clones were sequenced by immunoSEQ multiplex PCR, and TCRdb holds only the in-frame ones, with some missing. The data contain roughly 240,000 clones, approximately 85% of them seen just once; the ten biggest clones take up over 7.5%. Sequencing used PBMCs or T cells enriched from blood (not recorded which). These receptors all stem from a woman aged 45-60 years with acute COVID-19.

The chain couples TRBV6-5 to TRBJ2-7; possible D gene TRBD1, 6 bases. Between the trimmed V and J ends, which lost 6 bases and 1 base, there was a span of 10 bases. CDR1 MNHEY and CDR2 SVGAGI come from the germline V gene. This CDR3 is built from 13 residues. The CDR3 DNA reads TGTGCCAGCAGGCTTACAGGGTCCTACGAGCAGTACTTC. This translates into CASRLTGSYEQYF.

V usage is TRBV9 and J usage is TRBJ1-3, with D perhaps matching TRBD1 (6 bases). CDR1 SGDLS and CDR2 YYNGEE come from the germline V gene. The CDR3 covers 17 residues. Trimming pared 0 bases from V and 0 bases from J, leaving 13 bases between. CDR3 in amino acids: CASSVGGGPSSGNTIYF. CDR3 coding DNA: TGTGCCAGCAGCGTAGGCGGGGGCCCTAGCTCTGGAAACACCATATATTTT.

V is TRBV5-1 and J is TRBJ2-1; possibly TRBD2 for D (6 bases). Trimming removed 2 bases at V and 7 bases at J, with 16 bases between. Germline V gene data show CDR1 as SGHRS and CDR2 as YFSETQ. The CDR3 runs to 15 residues. The CDR3 loop reads CASSFAGPPLNEQFF. CDR3 DNA: TGCGCCAGCAGCTTCGCGGGACCACCCTTGAATGAGCAGTTCTTC.

The chain has TRBV19 and TRBJ1-5; 11 bases map to TRBD1. J gave up 6 bases and V 5 bases, and 9 bases lay outside the gene matches. The germline CDR1 and CDR2 sequences are LNHDA and SQIVND (reference sequence). This CDR3 spans 16 amino acids. This CDR3 is CASSQSGTGGVQPQHF. CDR3 nucleotide sequence: TGTGCCAGTAGTCAATCCGGGACAGGGGGGGTTCAGCCCCAGCATTTT.

A word on this clone: The sample contains more than one DNA sequence encoding this CDR3. The gene calls are TRBV7-3 and TRBJ1-1, with 9 bases fitting TRBD1. Unmatched junction bases numbered 1, after V lost 3 bases and J lost 2 bases. There are 14 residues in the CDR3. Germline-derived CDR1 and CDR2 are SGHTA and FQGTGA. CDR3 amino acids: CASSLGQGNTEAFF. CDR3 sequence (DNA): TGTGCCAGCAGCTTGGGACAGGGTAACACTGAAGCTTTCTTT.

CDR3 sequence: CASSIGEYGYTF. Here the CDR3 DNA reads TGTGCCAGTAGTATAGGAGAGTATGGCTACACCTTC. The rearrangement joins TRBV19 to TRBJ1-2; D is unresolved. The germline gives CDR1 LNHDA, CDR2 SQIVND (reference sequence). The V and J ends lost 1 base and 5 bases respectively, with 5 bases between them. CDR3 size: 12 residues.

The chain uses TRBV18 and TRBJ1-2, with a tentative D call TRBD1 (6 bases). The CDR3 length is 14 residues. The V end was cut by 3 bases, the J end by 4 bases, with 12 bases between. Per germline, CDR1 KGHSH and CDR2 LQKENI. DNA of the CDR3: TGTGCCAGCTCACCGAATCCGGACAGCTATGGCTACACCTTC. It codes for CASSPNPDSYGYTF. The entire variable domain, with the rest obtained from reference TRBV18 and TRBJ1-2, is as follows: NAGVMQNPRHLVRRRGQEARLRCSPMKGHSHVYWYRQLPEEGLKFMVYLQKENIIDESGMPKERFSAEFPKEGPSILRIQQVVRGDSAAYFCASSPNPDSYGYTFGSGTRLTVV.

The rearrangement uses TRBV7-9 and TRBJ1-6, with 10 bases lining up with TRBD1. V dropped 5 bases and J dropped 9; count of bases not matched to a gene: 10. CDR1 is SEHNR and CDR2 is FQNEAQ in the germline V gene (reference sequence). The CDR3 contains 16 residues. The DNA of the CDR3 is TGTGCCAGCAGCCCTGACAGGGGGCAACTGAGTTCACCCCTCCACTTT. Translation: CASSPDRGQLSSPLHF.

V gene TRBV27 combines with J gene TRBJ1-2; possibly TRBD1 for D (6 bases). The germline gives CDR1 MNHEY, CDR2 SMNVEV (reference sequence). This CDR3 comprises 16 residues. Trimming pared 7 bases from V and 8 bases from J, leaving 26 bases between. The CDR3 DNA sequence: TGTGCCAGCACCGCTAAGGGGGTTTGGGGTATCCGCGGCTACACCTTC. It is translated as CASTAKGVWGIRGYTF.

This clone was detected only a few times. The chain recombines TRBV19 with TRBJ1-2; possibly TRBD1 for D (6 bases). Between the trimmed V and J ends, which lost 7 bases and 5 bases, there was a span of 11 bases. Germline values: CDR1 LNHDA, CDR2 SQIVND (reference sequence). This CDR3 is 12 amino acids long. CDR3 loop: CASKTGKYGYTF. The CDR3 nucleotides read TGTGCCAGTAAAACAGGGAAATATGGCTACACCTTC.